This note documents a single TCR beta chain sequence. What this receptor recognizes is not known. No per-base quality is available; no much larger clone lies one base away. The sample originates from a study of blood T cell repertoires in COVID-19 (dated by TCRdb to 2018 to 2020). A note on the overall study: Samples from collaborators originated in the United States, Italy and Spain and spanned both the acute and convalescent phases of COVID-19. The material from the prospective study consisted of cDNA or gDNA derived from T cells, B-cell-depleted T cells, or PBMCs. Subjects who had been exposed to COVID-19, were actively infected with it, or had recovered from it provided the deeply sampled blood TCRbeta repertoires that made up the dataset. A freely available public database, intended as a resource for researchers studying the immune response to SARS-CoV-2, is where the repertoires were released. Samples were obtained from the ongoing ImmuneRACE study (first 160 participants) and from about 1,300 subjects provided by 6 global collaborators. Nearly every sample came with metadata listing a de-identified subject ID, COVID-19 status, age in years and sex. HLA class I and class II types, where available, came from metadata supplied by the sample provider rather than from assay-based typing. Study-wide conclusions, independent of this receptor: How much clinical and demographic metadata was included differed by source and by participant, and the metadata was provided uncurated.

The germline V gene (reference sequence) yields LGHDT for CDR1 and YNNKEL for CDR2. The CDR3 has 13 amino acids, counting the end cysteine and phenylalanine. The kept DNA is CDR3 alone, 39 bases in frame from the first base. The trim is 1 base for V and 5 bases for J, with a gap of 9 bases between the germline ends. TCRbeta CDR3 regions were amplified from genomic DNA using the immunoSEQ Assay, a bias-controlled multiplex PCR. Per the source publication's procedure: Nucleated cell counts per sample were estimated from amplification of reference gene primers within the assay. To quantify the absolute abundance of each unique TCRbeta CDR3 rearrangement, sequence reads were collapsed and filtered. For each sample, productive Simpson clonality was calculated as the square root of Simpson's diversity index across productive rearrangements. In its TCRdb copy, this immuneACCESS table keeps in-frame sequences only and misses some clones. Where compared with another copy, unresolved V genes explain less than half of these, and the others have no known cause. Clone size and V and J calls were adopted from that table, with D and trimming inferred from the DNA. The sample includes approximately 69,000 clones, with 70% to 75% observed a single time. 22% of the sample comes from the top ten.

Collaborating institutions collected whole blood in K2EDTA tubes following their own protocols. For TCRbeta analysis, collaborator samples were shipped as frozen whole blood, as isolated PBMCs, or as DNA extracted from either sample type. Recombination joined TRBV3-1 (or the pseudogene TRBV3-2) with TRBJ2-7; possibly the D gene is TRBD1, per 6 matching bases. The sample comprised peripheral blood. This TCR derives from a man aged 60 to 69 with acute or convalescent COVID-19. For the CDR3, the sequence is CASSQGEGDEQYF. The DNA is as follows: TGTGCCAGCAGCCAAGGAGAGGGGGACGAGCAGTACTTC.